The 7 T cell receptor beta chains given below trace back to one sample, sequenced in a study of PD-1 blockade in mismatch repair-deficient tumors. Assay used: immunoSEQ multiplex PCR; TCRdb lists only in-frame clones, some missing. The sample records about 22,000 clones, approximately 84% being singletons. The material sequenced was peripheral blood, taken 2 weeks after starting pembrolizumab. These receptors were obtained from an adult with mismatch repair-deficient cancer.

This sequence joins TRBV7-2 and TRBJ2-7; D ambiguous. The length of the CDR3 is 12 residues. With 5 bases removed from V and 6 bases from J, the gap between germline ends came to 11 bases. Germline CDR1 is SGHTA and CDR2 is FQGNSA. In nucleotides, the CDR3 is TGTGCCAGCAGCGATGCCTCTCTCGAGCAGTACTTC. Its protein is CASSDASLEQYF.

This chain joins TRBV27 and TRBJ2-3, with D maybe TRBD2 (5 bases). The CDR3 contains 12 residues. The V gene lost 5 bases and the J gene lost 3 bases, with 6 bases spanning the gap. Germline CDR1 MNHEY, CDR2 SMNVEV (reference sequence). CDR3 coding DNA: TGTGCCAGCAGTCGGGGAACAGATACGCAGTATTTT. Encoded protein: CASSRGTDTQYF.

This chain connects TRBV7-9 to TRBJ2-7; 9 bases agree with TRBD2. In germline, CDR1 is SEHNR, CDR2 FQNEAQ (reference sequence). The CDR3 extends over 14 amino acids. V was pared by 1 base and J by 7 bases, with 5 bases of the junction left unmatched. The CDR3 spells CASSLVSGSGEQYF. Here the CDR3 DNA reads TGTGCCAGCAGCTTAGTTAGCGGGAGTGGGGAGCAGTACTTC.

The V gene is TRBV11-3, the J gene TRBJ1-1, with a weak D call TRBD1 (5 bases). The germline V gene encodes CDR1 SGHNT and CDR2 YENEEA. The V gene lost 5 bases and the J gene lost 4 bases, with 29 bases spanning the gap. The CDR3 contains 19 residues. The CDR3 region is CASSEKVRGRIVEVTEAFF. The CDR3 nucleotides are TGTGCCAGCAGCGAAAAAGTAAGGGGCCGTATAGTGGAGGTCACTGAAGCTTTCTTT.

Only one count was recorded for this clone. The same CDR3 is also encoded by other DNA sequences in this sample. The chain uses TRBV18 and TRBJ2-1, with 9 bases identical to TRBD2. Germline V gene lookup returns CDR1 KGHSH and CDR2 LQKENI. V lost 0 bases, J lost 3 bases, and 3 bases stayed unmatched. The CDR3 contains 16 residues. For the CDR3, the DNA is TGTGCCAGCTCACCACCGACTAGCGGACTCTACAATGAGCAGTTCTTC. It is translated as CASSPPTSGLYNEQFF.

The chain is built from TRBV28 and TRBJ2-5, with D maybe TRBD1 (5 bases). Germline lookup yields CDR1 MDHEN and CDR2 SYDVKM. V dropped 4 bases and J dropped 5 bases, with 17 bases sitting between them. The CDR3 has 15 residues. The CDR3 DNA sequence: TGTGCCAGCAGTTACGCCTCGACAGTCTCGGAGACCCAGTACTTC. The encoded protein is CASSYASTVSETQYF.

The chain couples TRBV7-8 to TRBJ2-7; D possibly uses TRBD1 or TRBD2 (5 bases each). There are 15 residues in the CDR3. The germline V gene encodes CDR1 SGHVS and CDR2 FQNEAQ. Trimming left V 5 bases short and J 7 bases short, with 21 bases between. The CDR3 protein is CASSPGWGSIGEQYF. CDR3 nucleotides: TGTGCCAGCAGCCCAGGTTGGGGGAGTATAGGAGAGCAGTACTTC.